The following is a T cell receptor (beta chain) sequence with its context. Its antigen is not known. The assay was immunoSEQ multiplex PCR, and TCRdb's table has in-frame clones only and misses some. The sample shows millions of clones, just over 90% of them seen only once. This record comes from a study of shared clonotypes between healthy human individuals. Overall study: Each donor contributed plates that comprised three CD4 naive, three CD4 memory, two CD8 naive and one CD8 memory. Overall study findings and caveats: Roughly 5% of naive CD4 clonotypes were common to a few donors.

Naive CD8 populations comprised CD45RO-negative cells positively selected for CCR7, excluding terminally differentiated effector memory CD45RA+ cells. The V and J ends lost 5 bases and 3 bases respectively, with 11 bases between them. This CDR3 region has 13 residues. From germline, CDR1 is MNHNY and CDR2 SVGAGI (reference sequence). This chain uses TRBV6-6 with TRBJ2-7, with D unresolved. Source material: naive CD8+ T cells from PBMCs. This TCR came from a man younger than 30 in good health. Some clones in this sample may be carry-over from other donors' samples. The CDR3 nucleotides read TGTGCCAGCAGTCTCGGACGGATCTACGAGCAGTACTTC. This translates into CASSLGRIYEQYF.